One sample yielded the 9 T cell receptor beta chains listed below, sequenced in a study of identifying expanded T cells in peripheral blood. The data were produced by immunoSEQ multiplex PCR, yet TCRdb's version contains in-frame clones alone and is incomplete. This sample yields 70,000 to 100,000 clones, of which roughly 86% are seen a single time; approximately 3.9% belongs to the top ten. The sequenced material came from blood. Receptor source: a person between 18 and 75 years old in good health.

This clone has only a few counts. The rearrangement links TRBV7-3 to TRBJ1-5, with D possibly matching TRBD1 (5 bases). The CDR3 extends over 14 amino acids. Between the trimmed V and J ends, which lost 5 bases and 7 bases, there was a span of 15 bases. Germline CDR1 SGHTA, CDR2 FQGTGA. For the CDR3, the DNA is TGTGCCAGCAGCCTCCACAGGAATGGGCAGCCCCAGCATTTT. The encoded protein is CASSLHRNGQPQHF.

The chain joins TRBV7-3 to TRBJ2-2, with D uncertain. The CDR3 totals 13 residues. V was clipped by 8 bases and J by 1 base, with 8 bases between them. From germline, CDR1 is SGHTA and CDR2 FQGTGA. CDR3 protein: CASQAENTGELFF. In DNA, the CDR3 is TGTGCCAGCCAGGCAGAGAACACCGGGGAGCTGTTTTTT.

CDR3 in DNA: TGCGCCAGCAGCTTGGCCCAGGTGGGCAGGGACTATGGCTACACCTTC. The encoded protein is CASSLAQVGRDYGYTF. The chain is built from TRBV5-1 and TRBJ1-2, with D perhaps matching TRBD1 (5 bases). V was clipped by 0 bases and J by 3 bases, with 15 bases between them. Looked up from germline, CDR1 is SGHRS and CDR2 is YFSETQ. The CDR3 runs 16 residues.

The chain is built from TRBV5-1 and TRBJ2-7; D is ambiguous. Looked up from germline, CDR1 is SGHRS and CDR2 is YFSETQ. The CDR3 contains 13 residues. Deletions cut 3 bases from V and 2 bases from J, with 9 bases between. The CDR3 bases are TGCGCCAGCAGCTACTCCGAACCCTACGAGCAGTACTTC. Translation: CASSYSEPYEQYF.

The rearrangement joins TRBV5-1 to TRBJ2-2; 9 positions agree with TRBD2. CDR1 and CDR2 (germline): SGHRS, YFSETQ. The CDR3 contains 16 residues. Trimming took 3 bases from V and 4 from J; bases not matched to a gene: 7. The CDR3 DNA follows: TGCGCCAGCAGCTCCCCTAGCGGGGCGGCCACCGGGGAGCTGTTTTTT. Translating gives CASSSPSGAATGELFF.

The gene calls are TRBV19 and TRBJ2-2; the match to TRBD1 covers 7 bases. The V segment lost 7 bases and the J segment 5 bases; nucleotides outside the gene matches: 16. This CDR3 is built from 17 residues. The germline CDR1 and CDR2 sequences are LNHDA and SQIVND (reference sequence). CDR3 nucleotide sequence: TGTGCCAGTATCGGATATAGGGGACAGCAGGGTACCGGGGAGCTGTTTTTT. Protein: CASIGYRGQQGTGELFF.

This sequence joins TRBV15 and TRBJ1-2, with D tentatively TRBD1 (5 bases). The ends were cut back, 1 base at V and 5 bases at J, with 17 bases in the middle. CDR1 LNHNV and CDR2 YYDKDF come from the germline V gene (reference sequence). CDR3 size: 16 residues. This CDR3 is CATSRGSTGGRYGYTF. CDR3 coding DNA: TGTGCCACCAGCAGAGGTTCGACGGGGGGTCGGTATGGCTACACCTTC.

The rearrangement links TRBV18 to TRBJ1-6; D uncertain. Germline V gene sequence: CDR1 KGHSH, CDR2 LQKENI. This CDR3 has 16 amino acids. V lost 0 bases and J lost 3, with 9 bases in between. For the CDR3, the DNA is TGTGCCAGCTCACCACCCCGAACGGGCTATAATTCACCCCTCCACTTT. It is translated as CASSPPRTGYNSPLHF.

The V call is TRBV6-4, the J call TRBJ2-3; 11 positions agree with TRBD1. Germline values: CDR1 MRHNA, CDR2 SNTAGT. The CDR3 covers 15 residues. The V gene end was trimmed by 5 bases and the J gene end by 7 bases; junction bases not matched to a gene: 8. In DNA, the CDR3 is TGTGCCAGCAGTACCGGGACAGGGGGAGCTTATACGCAGTATTTT. It yields the protein CASSTGTGGAYTQYF.